This TCR beta chain came from a study of monozygotic twins with inflammatory bowel disease. Overall study results and limits: Diversity of TCRbeta measured by inverse Simpson was lower in IBD patients than in healthy co-twins. Support was lacking for any single strong IBD-associated signal or clonotype.

Points on this clonotype: What it binds is unknown.

The CDR3 runs 15 residues. Germline CDR1 SGHTA, CDR2 FQGNSA. TCRdb reprocessed the 5' RACE reads; each CDR3 protein has one entry and no DNA is given. The listing contains about 300,000 distinct CDR3 sequences. The specimen was blood. This TCR derives from a human donor with ulcerative colitis or Crohn's disease, or a healthy co-twin of an affected twin (not recorded which). The chain couples TRBV7-2 to TRBJ1-5; lacking DNA, the TRBD1 call made by TCRdb goes unchecked. The CDR3 sequence: CASPQTGTSNQPQHF. Full variable domain (missing parts from reference TRBV7-2 and TRBJ1-5): GAGVSQSPSNKVTEKGKDVELRCDPISGHTALYWYRQSLGQGLEFLIYFQGNSAPDKSGLPSDRFSAERTGGSVSTLTIQRTQQEDSAVYLCASPQTGTSNQPQHFGDGTRLSIL.